Presented here are 9 T cell receptor beta chains from one specimen sequenced in a study of T cells after posttransplantation cyclophosphamide. Assay used: immunoSEQ multiplex PCR; TCRdb lists only in-frame clones, some missing. Here the sample spans around 6,000 clones, approximately 84% being singletons. Busulfan-fludarabine conditioning, marrow transplant, and cyclophosphamide on days +3 and +4 were administered. This sample comprised CD8+ T cells sorted from PBMCs, obtained roughly 1,400 days after allogeneic stem cell transplant with posttransplant cyclophosphamide. The receptors originated from a female patient in her fifties or sixties who received an allogeneic stem cell transplant from a related donor, was CMV-positive, and had no GVHD. Some T cells may be supplied by the graft donor.

The chain has TRBV27 and TRBJ2-7; 13 bases agree with TRBD2. The germline CDR1 and CDR2 sequences are MNHEY and SMNVEV (reference sequence). The trim removed 5 bases at V and 6 bases at J, leaving 10 bases unmatched. The CDR3 is 16 amino acids. CDR3 region: CASSPLTSGRFFEQYF. The CDR3 nucleotides read TGTGCCAGCAGTCCTTTGACTAGCGGGAGGTTTTTCGAGCAGTACTTC.

This clone is a singleton in its sample. The gene calls are TRBV9 and TRBJ2-1; the D is unclear. The length of the CDR3 is 12 residues. Trimming removed 1 base at V and 7 bases at J, with 6 bases between. CDR1 SGDLS and CDR2 YYNGEE come from the germline V gene. CDR3 sequence reads: CASSVLGNEQFF. CDR3 coding DNA: TGTGCCAGCAGCGTACTCGGGAATGAGCAGTTCTTC.

J is TRBJ2-1 and V is TRBV6-5; no reliable D call. Germline CDR1 reads MNHEY; CDR2 reads SVGAGI. The CDR3 contains 12 residues. The V end lost 6 bases, the J end lost 3 bases, and 6 bases lay between the germline ends. The CDR3 DNA is TGTGCCAGCAGCCCGGGCTACAATGAGCAGTTCTTC. This gives the protein CASSPGYNEQFF.

This clone was found once. The genes are TRBV28 and TRBJ2-1; D is undetermined. Germline-derived CDR1 and CDR2 are MDHEN and SYDVKM. The CDR3 contains 12 residues. Trimming removed 3 bases from V and 9 bases from J, with 9 bases in between. In DNA form, the CDR3 reads TGTGCCAGCAGTTTGGGTCGGAGTGAGCAGTTCTTC. Its protein is CASSLGRSEQFF.

The rearrangement uses TRBV5-1 and TRBJ1-1; D perhaps matches TRBD1 (5 bases). Germline CDR1 and CDR2: SGHRS and YFSETQ. The V end lost 6 bases, the J end lost 4 bases, and 13 bases lay between the germline ends. CDR3 size: 13 residues. Written as DNA, the CDR3 is TGCGCCAGCAAACGATGGGGGGGCACTGAAGCTTTCTTT. This encodes CASKRWGGTEAFF.

The chain uses TRBV11-2 and TRBJ2-7; maybe TRBD2 (6 bases). The CDR3 is made up of 13 amino acids. Germline V gives CDR1 SGHAT, CDR2 FQNNGV. Trimming stripped 1 base from V and 5 bases from J, with 9 bases between. In DNA, the CDR3 is TGTGCCAGCAGCTTAGCCGGCGGGAACGAGCAGTACTTC. Translating gives CASSLAGGNEQYF.

The chain couples TRBV15 to TRBJ2-1; TRBD2 agrees at 11 bases. The CDR3 is 14 residues long. V shed 3 bases and J 9 bases; nucleotides not matched to a gene: 4. Germline V gene sequence: CDR1 LNHNV, CDR2 YYDKDF (reference sequence). This CDR3 reads CATSRTSGIGEQFF. In nucleotides, the CDR3 is TGTGCCACCAGCAGGACTAGCGGGATAGGTGAGCAGTTCTTC.

The count of this clone is one. J is TRBJ2-7 and V is TRBV9; 9 positions match TRBD1. This CDR3 has 17 residues. CDR1 SGDLS and CDR2 YYNGEE come from the germline V gene. The V segment lost 0 bases and the J segment 3 bases; nucleotides outside the gene matches: 10. The CDR3 protein is CASSVGRTGEFRYEQYF. The CDR3 bases are TGTGCCAGCAGCGTAGGGAGGACAGGGGAGTTTCGCTACGAGCAGTACTTC.

The chain combines TRBV18 with TRBJ2-1; 8 bases match TRBD1. The CDR3 has 13 amino acids. The germline gives CDR1 KGHSH, CDR2 LQKENI. V gave up 5 bases and J gave up 7 bases; unmatched junction bases: 4. CDR3 nucleotide sequence: TGTGCCAGCTCAGCGGACAGGGAGAATGAGCAGTTCTTC. Encoded protein: CASSADRENEQFF.